The source of this TCR beta chain is a study of tumor-infiltrating lymphocytes in localized non-small cell lung cancer (dated by TCRdb to the early 2020s). Looking at the study overall: The cohort covered several histologies, both smokers and never-smokers, and patients whose samples were collected after neoadjuvant chemotherapy. Each patient provided resected tumor tissue plus uninvolved lung tissue from the same patient, with the uninvolved lung tissue described as non-adjacent to the tumor. Flow cytometry, multiplex immunofluorescence, RNA-seq, exome sequencing and proteomics were applied to the same patients as TCR sequencing, which was one of several integrated assays. In total, the ICON cohort was made up of approximately 140 surgical patients who had localized non-small cell lung cancer and whose tumors were resected. The paired tumor versus uninvolved lung comparison of immunoSEQ T-cell fraction included some 57 patients. What the study reported, not specific to this receptor: Since assay coverage differed from patient to patient depending on how much tissue was available, TCR sequencing was done for only a subset of the cohort. Tumor T-cell fraction from TCR sequencing was not associated with recurrence-free survival (p = 0.61). Because different assays used different pieces of the same tissue, intratumor heterogeneity could not be separated from technical variation. TCR-derived T-cell fraction did not differ between the flow cytometry-defined immunotypes IM1 (good prognosis) and IM2 (poor prognosis). In line with immunofluorescence CD3 counts, TCRbeta sequencing supported higher T cell infiltration in tumors compared with uninvolved lung tissue.

Reading the germline V gene gives CDR1 SGHRS and CDR2 YFSETQ. Including the terminal cysteine and phenylalanine, the CDR3 comprises 15 residues. Only the CDR3 portion is preserved as DNA: 45 bases, with reading frame beginning at the first base. The V end gives up 3 bases and the J end 5 bases, leaving 9 bases in the junction not matched to a gene. Regarding this clone: Its antigen remains undetermined. The sample holds no much larger clone one base away, and base qualities are not on file.

The first patient joined ICON in early 2016, and enrollment wrapped up when the last patient was enrolled in September 2018. A subcohort of some 80 patients provided fresh tumor and matched uninvolved tissue for in-depth immune analyses, with TCR sequencing among those analyses. DNA isolated from bulk tissue, without cell sorting, was used for TCR sequencing. The immunoSEQ assay used for TCR sequencing gave the T-cell fraction in both tumor and uninvolved lung tissue. The authors' analysis ran thus. To analyze survival, patients were divided into a high T-cell fraction group (upper tertile) and a low T-cell fraction group (lower two tertiles), and the two groups were compared using a log-rank test. A signed-rank test was used to test paired tumor versus uninvolved lung differences in T-cell fraction. TCRdb's version of the immuneACCESS table is confined to in-frame rearrangements and falls short of the full clone set. An unresolved V gene accounts for under half of the shortfall where checked; the remainder is of unknown origin. V and J calls and clone size are copied from that table; D and trimming were computed from the DNA. This sample has tens of thousands of clones in its table, and approximately 85% of those were observed once. The top ten constitute roughly 1.9% of the sample.

This receptor chain uses TRBV5-1 and TRBJ2-5; the central 8 bases match TRBD1. Sequencing was performed on lung tumor tissue. This clonotype originated in a human donor with non-small cell lung cancer. The sequenced DNA: TGCGCCAGCAGCTCAGCAGGGGGCCAGCGGGAGACCCAGTACTTC. Its protein reads: CASSSAGGQRETQYF.